This T cell receptor beta chain emerged from a study of response to subunit inactivated influenza vaccine. TCRdb used MiXCR to reprocess the RT-PCR reads, holding one entry per CDR3 protein. The sample includes about 800,000 distinct CDR3 sequences, approximately 22% of them seen just once. Study-level findings and limits: Each seasonal influenza vaccination recruits few new T cells, the authors suggested.

The CDR3 has 16 amino acids. Germline V gene sequence: CDR1 GTSNPN, CDR2 SVGIG (reference sequence). The ends were cut back, 0 bases at V and 0 bases at J, with 11 bases in the middle. Points on this clonotype: Its specificity is not known.

The J gene is TRBJ2-2, the V gene TRBV30, with D uncertain. This specimen consisted of PBMCs from blood, obtained 4 to 6 days after vaccination. This sequence was found in a man aged 45-65 years who received an inactivated influenza vaccine. CDR3 residues: CAWSVSASANTGELFF. In DNA, the CDR3 is TGTGCCTGGAGTGTCTCGGCCAGCGCGAACACCGGGGAGCTGTTTTTT.